What follows are 15 T cell receptor beta chains derived from one specimen sequenced in a study of T cell responses to AZD1222 COVID-19 vaccine. The assay was immunoSEQ multiplex PCR, and TCRdb's table has in-frame clones only and misses some. Counted here are 140,000 or so clones, roughly 84% occurring once; the ten biggest clones make up around 5.1%. The sequenced sample was peripheral blood, obtained 28 days after the second AZD1222 dose. The source of these receptors is an adult who received the AZD1222 COVID-19 vaccine.

V usage is TRBV9 and J usage is TRBJ2-6; perhaps TRBD1 as D (6 bases). The ends were cut back, 1 base at V and 0 bases at J, with 17 bases in the middle. Germline V gene sequence: CDR1 SGDLS, CDR2 YYNGEE. The CDR3 runs to 19 residues. In DNA form, the CDR3 reads TGTGCCAGCAGCGTAAGGATCAGGGGCGGTATCTCTGGGGCCAACGTCCTGACTTTC. It translates to CASSVRIRGGISGANVLTF. The variable domain in full, with the rest retrieved from reference TRBV9 and TRBJ2-6, is DSGVTQTPKHLITATGQRVTLRCSPRSGDLSVYWYQQSLDQGLQFLIQYYNGEERAKGNILERFSAQQFPDLHSELNLSSLELGDSALYFCASSVRIRGGISGANVLTFGAGSRLTVL.

The chain has TRBV7-8 and TRBJ1-1; 11 nucleotides align to TRBD1. The germline gives CDR1 SGHVS, CDR2 FQNEAQ. After removal of 4 bases from V and 5 bases from J, the junction contained 9 bases not matched to a gene. The CDR3 sequence is 16 residues long. The CDR3 is CASSSADRGRMTEAFF. CDR3 DNA: TGTGCCAGCAGCTCCGCGGACAGGGGGCGGATGACTGAAGCTTTCTTT. Complete variable domain (other parts from reference TRBV7-8 and TRBJ1-1): GAGVSQSPRYKVAKRGQDVALRCDPISGHVSLFWYQQALGQGPEFLTYFQNEAQLDKSGLPSDRFFAERPEGSVSTLKIQRTQQEDSAVYLCASSSADRGRMTEAFFGQGTRLTVV.

Here the CDR3 DNA reads TGTGCCATCAGTGAATCCCTTTTAGGCATCATCATGAACACTGAAGCTTTCTTT. Encoded protein: CAISESLLGIIMNTEAFF. This rearrangement joins TRBV10-3 to TRBJ1-1; D uncertain. The germline V gene encodes CDR1 ENHRY and CDR2 SYGVKD. V was pared by 3 bases and J by 0 bases, with 20 bases between. This CDR3 spans 18 amino acids.

V gene TRBV2 combines with J gene TRBJ2-3; D not certain. Trimming cost V 2 bases and J 6 bases, with 6 bases left between them. Germline lookup yields CDR1 SNHLY and CDR2 FYNNEI. The CDR3 covers 12 residues. CDR3 nucleotide sequence: TGTGCCAGCAGTGAAAGATCCGATACGCAGTATTTT. It specifies CASSERSDTQYF. Drawing the rest from reference TRBV2 and TRBJ2-3, the complete variable domain is EPEVTQTPSHQVTQMGQEVILRCVPISNHLYFYWYRQILGQKVEFLVSFYNNEISEKSEIFDDQFSVERPDGSNFTLKIRSTKLEDSAMYFCASSERSDTQYFGPGTRLTVL.

CDR3 nucleotides: TGTGCCAGCTCTTTCAGGGTGTGGGAGCAGTACTTC. Translation: CASSFRVWEQYF. The gene calls are TRBV6-6 and TRBJ2-7; D is perhaps TRBD1 (5 bases). There are 12 residues in the CDR3. Germline V gives CDR1 MNHNY, CDR2 SVGAGI (reference sequence). Trimming pared 8 bases from V and 7 bases from J, leaving 15 bases between.

The chain recombines TRBV28 with TRBJ2-5, with D hard to call. Germline V gives CDR1 MDHEN, CDR2 SYDVKM. This CDR3 is 13 amino acids long. Trimming pared 7 bases from V and 1 base from J, leaving 10 bases between. Written as DNA, the CDR3 is TGTGCCAGCACCGGTGGTTTCCAAGAGACCCAGTACTTC. This sequence encodes CASTGGFQETQYF.

There are a few counts of this clone. The chain has TRBV3-1 (or the pseudogene TRBV3-2) and TRBJ1-4; 8 bases line up with TRBD1. CDR3 length equals 19 residues. After removal of 0 bases from V and 3 bases from J, the junction contained 12 bases not matched to a gene. Germline V gene data show CDR1 as LGHDT and CDR2 as YNNKEL (reference sequence). The CDR3, as DNA: TGTGCCAGCAGCCAAGATCTACCGGCAGGGGGCAATTCTAATGAAAAACTGTTTTTT. Protein: CASSQDLPAGGNSNEKLFF.

Comment on this clone: At one of its ends the junction is not consistent with the germline gene, which may arise from a read error. The gene calls are TRBV7-7 and TRBJ2-3, with D maybe TRBD2 (5 bases). Germline CDR1 reads SSHAT; CDR2 reads FNYEAQ (reference sequence). There are 15 residues in the CDR3. CDR3 bases: TGTGCTAGCAGCCTTAGCGTGTCTAGCACAGATACGCAGTATTTT. This encodes CASSLSVSSTDTQYF.

The chain uses TRBV5-1 and TRBJ1-2; D not resolved. Germline CDR1 is SGHRS and CDR2 is YFSETQ. The CDR3 totals 13 residues. The V end lost 2 bases, the J end lost 2 bases, and 7 bases lay between the germline ends. The CDR3 DNA reads as TGCGCCAGCAGCTTCTCAGCGAACTATGGCTACACCTTC. This sequence encodes CASSFSANYGYTF.

The chain employs TRBV6-1 and TRBJ1-3; D not resolved. Between the trimmed V and J ends, which lost 5 bases and 4 bases, there was a span of 12 bases. The CDR3 length is 14 residues. CDR1 is MNHNS and CDR2 is SASEGT in the germline V gene. The CDR3 DNA is TGTGCCAGCAGTCAAGACCTGACGGGAAACACCATATATTTT. It yields the protein CASSQDLTGNTIYF.

V usage is TRBV27 and J usage is TRBJ2-3; TRBD2 agrees at 16 bases. V was pared by 5 bases and J by 0 bases, with 11 bases of the junction left unmatched. Germline V gene lookup returns CDR1 MNHEY and CDR2 SMNVEV (reference sequence). This CDR3 is 20 amino acids long. CDR3 sequence reads: CASSLTPGLAGGSSTDTQYF. Written as DNA, the CDR3 is TGTGCCAGCAGTCTTACCCCGGGACTAGCGGGAGGGAGTAGCACAGATACGCAGTATTTT.

The CDR3 nucleotides read TGTGCCAGCAGTTTGGGGGAGACCCAGTACTTC. This gives the protein CASSLGETQYF. This chain links TRBV27 with TRBJ2-5; D is ambiguous. V gave up 3 bases and J gave up 5 bases, with 4 bases separating them. Germline values: CDR1 MNHEY, CDR2 SMNVEV (reference sequence). The CDR3 loop spans 11 amino acids.

The chain joins TRBV6-5 to TRBJ1-2; D remains ambiguous. V was cut by 5 bases and J by 2 bases, with 12 bases left in between. There are 14 residues in the CDR3. CDR1 and CDR2 (germline): MNHEY, SVGAGI. CDR3 sequence: CASSTLATNYGYTF. CDR3 DNA: TGTGCCAGCAGTACTCTGGCCACCAACTATGGCTACACCTTC.

The chain joins TRBV19 to TRBJ2-7; TRBD1 is a possible D gene (6 bases). The V end was cut by 7 bases, the J end by 6 bases, with 19 bases between. The CDR3 extends over 14 amino acids. Per germline, CDR1 LNHDA and CDR2 SQIVND (reference sequence). CDR3 in amino acids: CASTPVGGSREQYF. DNA of the CDR3: TGTGCCAGTACCCCAGTTGGGGGCTCCCGCGAGCAGTACTTC.

This chain uses TRBV18 with TRBJ1-5, with D perhaps matching TRBD1 (5 bases). Trimming shortened V by 4 bases and J by 8 bases, and 24 bases separated the two germline ends. Germline V gene lookup returns CDR1 KGHSH and CDR2 LQKENI. This CDR3 is 17 amino acids long. The DNA of the CDR3 is TGTGCCAGCTCACTTACAGGATCTCCTCGATTATCAGAGCCCCAGCATTTT. Protein: CASSLTGSPRLSEPQHF.